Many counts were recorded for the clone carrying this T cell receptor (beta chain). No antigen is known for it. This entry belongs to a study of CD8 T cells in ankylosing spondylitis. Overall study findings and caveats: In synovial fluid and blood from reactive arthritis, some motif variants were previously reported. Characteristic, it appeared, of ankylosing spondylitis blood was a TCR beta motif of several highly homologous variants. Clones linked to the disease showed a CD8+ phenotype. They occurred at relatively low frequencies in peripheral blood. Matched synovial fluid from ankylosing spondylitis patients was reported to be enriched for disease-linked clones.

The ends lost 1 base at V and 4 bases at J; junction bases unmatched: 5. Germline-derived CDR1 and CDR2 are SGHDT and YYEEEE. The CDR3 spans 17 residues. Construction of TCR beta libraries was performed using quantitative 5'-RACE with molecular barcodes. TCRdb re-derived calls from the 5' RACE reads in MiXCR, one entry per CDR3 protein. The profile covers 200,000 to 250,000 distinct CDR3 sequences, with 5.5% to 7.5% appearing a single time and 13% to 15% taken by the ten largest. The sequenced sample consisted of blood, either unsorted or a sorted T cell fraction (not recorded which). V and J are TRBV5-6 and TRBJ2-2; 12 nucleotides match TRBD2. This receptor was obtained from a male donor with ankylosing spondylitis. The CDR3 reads CASSLKASGRVTGELFF. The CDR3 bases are TGTGCCAGCAGCTTGAAGGCTAGCGGGAGGGTCACCGGGGAGCTGTTTTTT.